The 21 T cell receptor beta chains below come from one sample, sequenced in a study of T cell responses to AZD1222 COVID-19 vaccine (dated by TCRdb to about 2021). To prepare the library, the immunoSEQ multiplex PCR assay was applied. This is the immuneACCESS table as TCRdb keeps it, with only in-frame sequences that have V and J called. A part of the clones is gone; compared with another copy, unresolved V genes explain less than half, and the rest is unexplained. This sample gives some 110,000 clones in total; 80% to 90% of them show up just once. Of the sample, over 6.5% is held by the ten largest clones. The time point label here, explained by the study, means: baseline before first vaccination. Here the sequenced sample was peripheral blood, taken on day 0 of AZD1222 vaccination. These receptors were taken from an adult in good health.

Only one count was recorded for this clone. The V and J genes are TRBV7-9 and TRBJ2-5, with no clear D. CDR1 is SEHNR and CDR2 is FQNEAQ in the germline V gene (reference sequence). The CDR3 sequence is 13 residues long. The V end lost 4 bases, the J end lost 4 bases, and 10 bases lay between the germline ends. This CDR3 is CASSYSMGETQYF. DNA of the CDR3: TGTGCCAGCAGCTACTCTATGGGAGAGACCCAGTACTTC.

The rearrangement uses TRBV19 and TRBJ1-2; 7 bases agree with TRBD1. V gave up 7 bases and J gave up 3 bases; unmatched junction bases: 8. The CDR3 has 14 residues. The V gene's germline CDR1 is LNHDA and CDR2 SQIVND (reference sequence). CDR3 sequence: CASTQQGTDYGYTF. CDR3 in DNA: TGTGCCAGTACTCAACAGGGGACGGACTATGGCTACACCTTC.

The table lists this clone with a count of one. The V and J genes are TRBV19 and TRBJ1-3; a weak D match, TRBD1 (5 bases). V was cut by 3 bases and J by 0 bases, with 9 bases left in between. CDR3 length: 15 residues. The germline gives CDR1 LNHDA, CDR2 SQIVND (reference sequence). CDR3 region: CASSMGRASGNTIYF. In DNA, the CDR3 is TGTGCCAGTAGTATGGGGCGAGCCTCTGGAAACACCATATATTTT.

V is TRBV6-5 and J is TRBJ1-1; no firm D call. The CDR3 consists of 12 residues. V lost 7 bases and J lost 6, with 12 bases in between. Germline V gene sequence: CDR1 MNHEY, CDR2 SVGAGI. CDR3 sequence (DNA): TGTGCCAGCAATGGACCCGGGGCTGAAGCTTTCTTT. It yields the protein CASNGPGAEAFF.

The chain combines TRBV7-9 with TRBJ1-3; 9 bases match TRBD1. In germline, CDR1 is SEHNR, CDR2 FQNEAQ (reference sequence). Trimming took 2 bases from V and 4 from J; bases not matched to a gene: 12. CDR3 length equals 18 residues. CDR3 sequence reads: CASSLSFVGTGSGNTIYF. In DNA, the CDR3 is TGTGCCAGCAGCTTAAGTTTTGTCGGGACAGGGTCAGGAAACACCATATATTTT.

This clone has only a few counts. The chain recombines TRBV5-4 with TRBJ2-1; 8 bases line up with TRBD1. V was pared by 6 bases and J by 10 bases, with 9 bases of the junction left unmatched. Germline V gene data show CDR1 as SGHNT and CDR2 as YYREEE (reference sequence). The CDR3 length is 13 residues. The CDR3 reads CASIRQGLEEQFF. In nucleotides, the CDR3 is TGTGCCAGCATCAGACAGGGGTTAGAGGAGCAGTTCTTC.

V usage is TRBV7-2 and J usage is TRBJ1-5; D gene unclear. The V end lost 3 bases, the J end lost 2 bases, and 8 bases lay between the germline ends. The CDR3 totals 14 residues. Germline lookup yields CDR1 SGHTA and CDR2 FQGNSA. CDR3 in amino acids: CASSLKGGNQPQHF. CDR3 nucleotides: TGTGCCAGCAGCTTGAAGGGTGGCAATCAGCCCCAGCATTTT.

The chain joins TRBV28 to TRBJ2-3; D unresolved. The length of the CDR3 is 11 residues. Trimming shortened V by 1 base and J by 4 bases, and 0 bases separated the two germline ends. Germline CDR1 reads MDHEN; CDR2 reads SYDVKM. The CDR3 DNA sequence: TGTGCCAGCAGTTTATCAGATACGCAGTATTTT. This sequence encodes CASSLSDTQYF.

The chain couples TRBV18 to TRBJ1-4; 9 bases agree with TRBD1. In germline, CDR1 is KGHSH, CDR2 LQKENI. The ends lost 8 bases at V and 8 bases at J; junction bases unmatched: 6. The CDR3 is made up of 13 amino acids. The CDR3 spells CASTGQGGEKLFF. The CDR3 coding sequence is TGTGCCAGCACGGGACAGGGAGGAGAAAAACTGTTTTTT.

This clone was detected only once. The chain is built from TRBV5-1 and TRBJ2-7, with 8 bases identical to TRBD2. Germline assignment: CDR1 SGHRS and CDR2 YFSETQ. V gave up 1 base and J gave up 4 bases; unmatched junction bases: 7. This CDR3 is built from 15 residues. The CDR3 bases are TGCGCCAGCAGCTTGATCAGCGGGAGAGGTTACGAGCAGTACTTC. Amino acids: CASSLISGRGYEQYF. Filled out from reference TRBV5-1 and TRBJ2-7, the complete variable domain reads KAGVTQTPRYLIKTRGQQVTLSCSPISGHRSVSWYQQTPGQGLQFLFEYFSETQRNKGNFPGRFSGRQFSNSRSEMNVSTLELGDSALYLCASSLISGRGYEQYFGPGTRLTVT.

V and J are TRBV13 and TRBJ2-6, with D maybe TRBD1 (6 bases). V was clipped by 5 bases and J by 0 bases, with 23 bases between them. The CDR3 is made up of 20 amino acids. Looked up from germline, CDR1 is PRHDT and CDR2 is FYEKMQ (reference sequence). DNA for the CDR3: TGTGCCAGCAGCACTTTTGCCCGCAGGGGCCCGAGCTCTGGGGCCAACGTCCTGACTTTC. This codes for CASSTFARRGPSSGANVLTF.

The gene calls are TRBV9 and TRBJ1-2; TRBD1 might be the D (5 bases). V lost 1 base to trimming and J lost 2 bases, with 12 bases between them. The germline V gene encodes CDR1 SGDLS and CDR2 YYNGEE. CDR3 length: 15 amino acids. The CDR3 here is CASSVLPGRNYGYTF. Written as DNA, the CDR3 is TGTGCCAGCAGCGTATTACCGGGACGGAACTATGGCTACACCTTC.

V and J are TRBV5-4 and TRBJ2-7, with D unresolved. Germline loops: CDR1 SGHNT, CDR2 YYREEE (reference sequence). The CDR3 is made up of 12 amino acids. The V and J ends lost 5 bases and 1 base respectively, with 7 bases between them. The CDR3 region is CASSVRSYEQYF. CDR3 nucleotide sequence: TGTGCCAGCAGTGTTAGGTCCTACGAGCAGTACTTC.

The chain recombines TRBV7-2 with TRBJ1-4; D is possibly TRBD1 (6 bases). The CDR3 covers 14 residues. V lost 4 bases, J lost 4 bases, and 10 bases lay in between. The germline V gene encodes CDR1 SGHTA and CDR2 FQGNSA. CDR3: CASSSQGFNEKLFF. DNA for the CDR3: TGTGCCAGCAGCTCACAGGGATTTAATGAAAAACTGTTTTTT. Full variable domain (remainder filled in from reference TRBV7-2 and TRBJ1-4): GAGVSQSPSNKVTEKGKDVELRCDPISGHTALYWYRQSLGQGLEFLIYFQGNSAPDKSGLPSDRFSAERTGGSVSTLTIQRTQQEDSAVYLCASSSQGFNEKLFFGSGTQLSVL.

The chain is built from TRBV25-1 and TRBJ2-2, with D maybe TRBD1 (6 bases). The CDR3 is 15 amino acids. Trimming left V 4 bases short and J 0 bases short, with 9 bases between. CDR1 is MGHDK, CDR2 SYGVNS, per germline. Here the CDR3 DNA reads TGTGCCAGCAGTGCACAGGGCTCGAACACCGGGGAGCTGTTTTTT. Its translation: CASSAQGSNTGELFF.

The CDR3 DNA reads as TGTGCCAGCCTTCAGGGGCAGGGGGATGGCTACACCTTC. Translating it yields CASLQGQGDGYTF. The chain uses TRBV18 and TRBJ1-2, with 7 bases aligning to TRBD1. The V segment lost 8 bases and the J segment 6 bases; nucleotides outside the gene matches: 9. The CDR3 loop spans 13 amino acids. The germline CDR1 and CDR2 sequences are KGHSH and LQKENI.

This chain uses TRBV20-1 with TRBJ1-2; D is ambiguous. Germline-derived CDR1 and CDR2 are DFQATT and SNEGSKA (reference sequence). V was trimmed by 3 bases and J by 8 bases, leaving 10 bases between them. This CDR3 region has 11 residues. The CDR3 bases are TGCAGTGCTAGTATGGAGGGCGGCTACACCTTC. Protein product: CSASMEGGYTF.

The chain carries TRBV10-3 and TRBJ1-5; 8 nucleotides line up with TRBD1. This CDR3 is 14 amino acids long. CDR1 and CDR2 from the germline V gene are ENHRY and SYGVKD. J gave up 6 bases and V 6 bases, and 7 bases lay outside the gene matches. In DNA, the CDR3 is TGTGCCATCAGCAACAGGGGGGCGGGTCAGCCCCAGCATTTT. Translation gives CAISNRGAGQPQHF.

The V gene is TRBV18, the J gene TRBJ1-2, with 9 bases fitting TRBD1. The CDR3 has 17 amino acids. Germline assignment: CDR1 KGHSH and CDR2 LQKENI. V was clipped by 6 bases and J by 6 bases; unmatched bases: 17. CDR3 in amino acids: CASSPDRGAMAMDGYTF. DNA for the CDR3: TGTGCCAGCTCCCCCGACAGGGGGGCAATGGCTATGGATGGCTACACCTTC.

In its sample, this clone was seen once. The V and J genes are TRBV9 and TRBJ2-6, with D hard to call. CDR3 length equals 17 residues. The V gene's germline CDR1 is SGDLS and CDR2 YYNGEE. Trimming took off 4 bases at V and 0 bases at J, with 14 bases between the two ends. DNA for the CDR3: TGTGCCAGCAGCCACCGGAACGGCCCCTCTGGGGCCAACGTCCTGACTTTC. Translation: CASSHRNGPSGANVLTF.

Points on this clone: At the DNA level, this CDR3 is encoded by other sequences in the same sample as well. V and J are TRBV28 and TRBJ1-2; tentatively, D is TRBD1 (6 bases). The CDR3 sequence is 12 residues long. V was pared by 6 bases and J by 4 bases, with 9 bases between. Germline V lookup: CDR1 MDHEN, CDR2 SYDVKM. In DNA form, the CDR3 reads TGTGCCAGCAGCTTACAGGGCTATGGCTACACCTTC. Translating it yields CASSLQGYGYTF.